Following are 16 T cell receptor beta chains from one sample sequenced in a study of blood T cell repertoires in COVID-19. The method was immunoSEQ multiplex PCR; TCRdb's version includes in-frame clones alone and lacks a portion of them. The sample records about 350,000 clones, roughly 87% being singletons. The sample was PBMCs or T cells enriched from blood (not recorded which). These receptors originate from a woman aged 25 to 45 who had recovered from COVID-19.

The chain employs TRBV5-1 and TRBJ2-1; 13 nucleotides agree with TRBD2. The CDR3 runs to 15 residues. Germline V gene lookup returns CDR1 SGHRS and CDR2 YFSETQ. Germline trimming cut 4 bases from V and 6 bases from J; bases unmatched to any gene: 4. CDR3: CASSTTSGGANEQFF. The DNA of the CDR3 is TGCGCCAGCAGCACCACTAGCGGGGGGGCCAATGAGCAGTTCTTC.

The CDR3 DNA is TGTGCCAGCAGGTCGACAGGGAAGCATCAGCCCCAGCATTTT. It is translated as CASRSTGKHQPQHF. The J gene is TRBJ1-5, the V gene TRBV28; 7 bases match TRBD1. Germline V gene data show CDR1 as MDHEN and CDR2 as SYDVKM. The CDR3 is 14 amino acids. With 6 bases clipped from V and 5 bases from J, the junction kept 7 bases outside the gene matches.

The CDR3 DNA follows: TGTGCCAGCAGTTCTACCCGACTAGCGGGGAACCAAGAGACCCAGTACTTC. This codes for CASSSTRLAGNQETQYF. The genes are TRBV28 and TRBJ2-5; 11 positions match TRBD2. This CDR3 is 17 amino acids long. Per germline, CDR1 MDHEN and CDR2 SYDVKM. Trimming took 4 bases from V and 0 from J; bases not matched to a gene: 7.

The J gene is TRBJ2-7, the V gene TRBV10-3; the match to TRBD1 covers 7 bases. Trimming took 7 bases from V and 1 from J; bases not matched to a gene: 7. Germline CDR1 reads ENHRY; CDR2 reads SYGVKD. The CDR3 is made up of 14 amino acids. The CDR3 region has the DNA TGTGCCATCACCCCTGGACAGGAATCCTACGAGCAGTACTTC. It specifies CAITPGQESYEQYF.

V and J are TRBV28 and TRBJ1-2, with D perhaps TRBD1 (6 bases). Per germline, CDR1 MDHEN and CDR2 SYDVKM. Between the trimmed V and J ends, which lost 8 bases and 3 bases, there was a span of 16 bases. This CDR3 is built from 14 residues. In DNA, the CDR3 is TGTGCCAGCTTTGGGGGGGGGCTTCACTATGGCTACACCTTC. Its translation: CASFGGGLHYGYTF.

The chain links TRBV5-1 to TRBJ1-1; TRBD1 matches 11 bases. J lost 4 bases, V lost 5 bases, and 10 bases had no gene match. Germline CDR1 reads SGHRS; CDR2 reads YFSETQ. The CDR3 length is 16 residues. CDR3 nucleotide sequence: TGCGCCAGCAGTTCGGGACAGGGGGTTACCGGCACTGAAGCTTTCTTT. It translates to CASSSGQGVTGTEAFF.

V and J are TRBV2 and TRBJ2-2; D is unresolved. This CDR3 contains 15 residues. Germline values: CDR1 SNHLY, CDR2 FYNNEI. V shed 1 base and J shed 1 base, with 7 bases lying between them. CDR3 residues: CASSEVGGNTGELFF. CDR3 DNA sequence: TGTGCCAGCAGTGAAGTAGGCGGGAACACCGGGGAGCTGTTTTTT.

The V gene is TRBV18, the J gene TRBJ1-1; perhaps TRBD1 as D (5 bases). Per germline, CDR1 KGHSH and CDR2 LQKENI. The ends were cut back, 0 bases at V and 4 bases at J, with 9 bases in the middle. The CDR3 has 14 amino acids. CDR3 bases: TGTGCCAGCTCACCACCCCAGGGATCCACTGAAGCTTTCTTT. This codes for CASSPPQGSTEAFF.

V is TRBV7-9 and J is TRBJ2-3, with TRBD2 as a possible D gene (5 bases). Germline V CDR1 and CDR2: SEHNR, FQNEAQ (reference sequence). The V end lost 0 bases, the J end lost 5 bases, and 6 bases lay between the germline ends. The CDR3 is made up of 13 amino acids. CDR3 sequence reads: CASSLARGDTQYF. Here the CDR3 DNA reads TGTGCCAGCAGCTTAGCCCGGGGAGATACGCAGTATTTT.

This chain connects TRBV2 to TRBJ1-2; 7 bases match TRBD1. V lost 7 bases to trimming and J lost 3 bases; unmatched junction nucleotides: 8. Germline values: CDR1 SNHLY, CDR2 FYNNEI. The CDR3 is made up of 14 amino acids. The chain's CDR3 is CASILNRGDYGYTF. The CDR3, as DNA: TGTGCCAGCATACTGAACAGGGGTGACTATGGCTACACCTTC.

This chain connects TRBV3-1 (or the pseudogene TRBV3-2) to TRBJ2-2; 11 bases align to TRBD2. This CDR3 region has 15 residues. In germline, CDR1 is LGHDT, CDR2 YNNKEL (reference sequence). V was clipped by 5 bases and J by 4 bases; unmatched bases: 3. The CDR3: CASSLAGGSTGELFF. As DNA, the CDR3 is TGTGCCAGCAGCTTAGCGGGGGGGAGCACCGGGGAGCTGTTTTTT.

The V gene is TRBV30, the J gene TRBJ1-2; D uncertain. The CDR3 is 12 residues long. Trimming removed 0 bases from V and 11 bases from J, with 13 bases in between. Germline CDR1 GTSNPN, CDR2 SVGIG (reference sequence). Here the CDR3 reads CAWSVIEGGYTF. DNA for the CDR3: TGTGCCTGGAGTGTAATTGAGGGTGGTTACACCTTC.

This chain uses TRBV7-9 with TRBJ1-1; a weak D match, TRBD1 (5 bases). Trimming cost V 5 bases and J 1 base, with 17 bases left between them. The CDR3 runs to 16 residues. Germline loops: CDR1 SEHNR, CDR2 FQNEAQ (reference sequence). CDR3 sequence: CASSPKLRQGNTEAFF. CDR3 DNA sequence: TGTGCCAGCAGCCCCAAATTGCGGCAGGGGAACACTGAAGCTTTCTTT.

The rearrangement links TRBV27 to TRBJ2-7, with 7 nucleotides matching TRBD2. V shed 6 bases, J shed 0 bases, and the junction held 8 bases outside the gene matches. The germline V gene encodes CDR1 MNHEY and CDR2 SMNVEV (reference sequence). The CDR3 loop spans 15 amino acids. CDR3 sequence: CASSQGLDPSYEQYF. As DNA, the CDR3 is TGTGCCAGCAGCCAAGGACTAGACCCCTCCTACGAGCAGTACTTC.

The rearrangement uses TRBV13 and TRBJ2-3; possible D gene TRBD1, 5 bases. V lost 0 bases and J lost 0, with 16 bases in between. CDR3 length: 18 amino acids. Germline loops: CDR1 PRHDT, CDR2 FYEKMQ (reference sequence). The CDR3 bases are TGTGCCAGCAGCTTAGGCCGTCGACAGACATCTAGCACAGATACGCAGTATTTT. Translated, it gives CASSLGRRQTSSTDTQYF.

This clone has just a few counts. This sequence joins TRBV7-6 and TRBJ1-3; 8 nucleotides agree with TRBD1. The CDR3 is made up of 15 amino acids. The germline V gene encodes CDR1 SGHVS and CDR2 FNYEAQ. V shed 4 bases, J shed 2 bases, and the junction held 4 bases outside the gene matches. The CDR3 is CASSSDRGAGNTIYF. In nucleotides, the CDR3 is TGTGCCAGCAGCTCCGACAGGGGCGCTGGAAACACCATATATTTT.